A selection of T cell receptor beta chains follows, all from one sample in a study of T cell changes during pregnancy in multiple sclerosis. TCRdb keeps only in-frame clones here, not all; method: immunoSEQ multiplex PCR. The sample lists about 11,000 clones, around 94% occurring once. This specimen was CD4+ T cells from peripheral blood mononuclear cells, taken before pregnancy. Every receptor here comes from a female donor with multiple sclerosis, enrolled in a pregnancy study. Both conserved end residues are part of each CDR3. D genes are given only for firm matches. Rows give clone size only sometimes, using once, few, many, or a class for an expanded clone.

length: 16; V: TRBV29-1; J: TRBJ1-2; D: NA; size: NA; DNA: TGCAGCGCCCTCCCCCCCGAAGGGGCCTCCTCCTATGGCTACACCTTC; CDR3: CSALPPEGASSYGYTF
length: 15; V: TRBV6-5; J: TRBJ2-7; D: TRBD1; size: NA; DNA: TGTGCCAGCAGTGCCACCGGGACAGGAGCCTACGAGCAGTACTTC; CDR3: CASSATGTGAYEQYF
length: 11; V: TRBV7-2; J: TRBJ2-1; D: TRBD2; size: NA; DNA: TGTGCCAGCAGCTCAGCGGGGGGGGAGTTCTTC; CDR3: CASSSAGGEFF
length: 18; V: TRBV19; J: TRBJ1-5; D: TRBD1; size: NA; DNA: TGTGCCAGTAGTATAATAATCCGTCGGGCAGGGGGCTATCAGCCCCAGCATTTT; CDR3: CASSIIIRRAGGYQPQHF
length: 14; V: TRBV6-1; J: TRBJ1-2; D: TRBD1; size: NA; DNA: TGTGCCAGCAGCCCCGGGACAGCTAACTATGGCTACACCTTC; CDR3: CASSPGTANYGYTF
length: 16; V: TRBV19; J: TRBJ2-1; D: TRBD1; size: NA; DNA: TGTGCCAGTAGTATAGGGGGACAGGGGGTAGACAATGAGCAGTTCTTC; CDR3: CASSIGGQGVDNEQFF
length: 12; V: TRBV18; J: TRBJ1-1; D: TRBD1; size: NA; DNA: TGTGCCAGCTCACCTCCAGGGGGTGATGCTTTCTTT; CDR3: CASSPPGGDAFF
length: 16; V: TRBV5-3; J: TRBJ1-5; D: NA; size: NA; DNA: TGTGCCAGAAGCTTGAACCACGTTGCAGGCAATCAGCCCCAGCATTTT; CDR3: CARSLNHVAGNQPQHF
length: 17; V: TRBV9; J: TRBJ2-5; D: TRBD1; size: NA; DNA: TGTGCCAGCAGCGTAGGTTGGGGACAGGGCTTAGTAGAGACCCAGTACTTC; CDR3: CASSVGWGQGLVETQYF
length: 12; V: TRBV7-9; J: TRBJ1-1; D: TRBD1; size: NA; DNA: TGTGCCAGCAGCCTCCGGGACAGTGAAGCTTTCTTT; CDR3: CASSLRDSEAFF
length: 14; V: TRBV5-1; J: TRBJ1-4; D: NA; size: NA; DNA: TGCGCCAGCAGCCACGGACAGTTTAATGAAAAACTGTTTTTT; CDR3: CASSHGQFNEKLFF
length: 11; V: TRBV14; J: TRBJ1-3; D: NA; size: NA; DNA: TGTGCCAGCCGCTCTGGAAACACCATATATTTT; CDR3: CASRSGNTIYF
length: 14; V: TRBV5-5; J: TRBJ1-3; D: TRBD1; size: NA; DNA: TGTGCCAGCAGCCCAGGAGGGACAGGGAACACCATATATTTT; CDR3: CASSPGGTGNTIYF
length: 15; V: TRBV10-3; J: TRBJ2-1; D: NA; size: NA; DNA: TGTGCCATCAGTGGGGTAGGTCTACCGGGAGATGAGCAGTTCTTC; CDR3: CAISGVGLPGDEQFF
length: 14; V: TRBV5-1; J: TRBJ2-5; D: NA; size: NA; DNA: TGCGCCAGCAGCTTATGGACTGGGGAGGAGACCCAGTACTTC; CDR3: CASSLWTGEETQYF
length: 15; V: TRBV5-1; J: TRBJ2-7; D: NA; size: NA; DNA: TGCGCCAGCAGCCTGACAAGCGGGCGCCCCTACGAGCAGTACTTC; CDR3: CASSLTSGRPYEQYF
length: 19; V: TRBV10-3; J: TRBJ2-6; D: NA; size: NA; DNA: TGTGCCATCAGTGAGTCGTGGACAGCGGTTGGCTCTGGGGCCAACGTCCTGACTTTC; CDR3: CAISESWTAVGSGANVLTF
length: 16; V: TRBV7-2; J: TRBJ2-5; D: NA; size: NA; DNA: TGTGCCAGCAGAACCCACCGGGCAGGGCAACAAGAGACCCAGTACTTC; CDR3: CASRTHRAGQQETQYF
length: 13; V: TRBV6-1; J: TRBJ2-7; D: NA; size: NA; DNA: TGTGCCACCCTGACAGGTTGGGCCTACGAGCAGTACTTC; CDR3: CATLTGWAYEQYF
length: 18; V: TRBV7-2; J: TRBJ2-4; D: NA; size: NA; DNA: TGTGCCAGCAGCTTCTCGGACAGAAACGACTTAGCCAAAAACATTCAGTACTTC; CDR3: CASSFSDRNDLAKNIQYF
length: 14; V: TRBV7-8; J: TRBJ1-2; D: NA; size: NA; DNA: TGTGCCAGCAGCTTAGAACAGGGATACTATGGCTACACCTTC; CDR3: CASSLEQGYYGYTF
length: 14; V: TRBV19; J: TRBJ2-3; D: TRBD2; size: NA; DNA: TGTGCCAGTAGTTCAGCGGGGTCCTCGGATACGCAGTATTTT; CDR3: CASSSAGSSDTQYF
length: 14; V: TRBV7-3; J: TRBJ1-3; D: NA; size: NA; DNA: TGTGCCAGCAGCTTATCGGGTTCTGGAAACACCATATATTTT; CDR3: CASSLSGSGNTIYF
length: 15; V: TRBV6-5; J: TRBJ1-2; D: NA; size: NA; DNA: TGTGCCAGCAGTTACTCGTCAGGGATCAACTATGGCTACACCTTC; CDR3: CASSYSSGINYGYTF
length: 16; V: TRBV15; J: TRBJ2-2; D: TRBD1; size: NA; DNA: TGTGCCACCAGCAGGACAGGGGGCTTGAACACCGGGGAGCTGTTTTTT; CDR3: CATSRTGGLNTGELFF
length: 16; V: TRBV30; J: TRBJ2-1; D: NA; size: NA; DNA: TGTGCCTGGAGTATCCTGACAGGCTTTAACTACAATGAGCAGTTCTTC; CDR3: CAWSILTGFNYNEQFF
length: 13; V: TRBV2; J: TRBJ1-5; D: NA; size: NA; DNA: TGTGCCAGCAGTGTAAGGGAGAATCAGCCCCAGCATTTT; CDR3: CASSVRENQPQHF
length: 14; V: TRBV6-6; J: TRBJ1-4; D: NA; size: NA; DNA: TGTGCCAGCAGGCACCCTCCGGGTAATGAAAAACTGTTTTTT; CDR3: CASRHPPGNEKLFF
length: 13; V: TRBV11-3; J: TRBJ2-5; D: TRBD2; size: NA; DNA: TGTGCCAGCAGTCCCACTAGCGGAGAGACCCAGTACTTC; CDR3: CASSPTSGETQYF
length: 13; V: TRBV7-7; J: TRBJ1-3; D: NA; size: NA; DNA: TGTGCTAGCTCACAGGGAGCCGGAAACACCATATATTTT; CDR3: CASSQGAGNTIYF
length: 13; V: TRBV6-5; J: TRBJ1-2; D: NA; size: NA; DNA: TGTGCCAGCAGTTACATTCGGGGTTATGGCTACACCTTC; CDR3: CASSYIRGYGYTF
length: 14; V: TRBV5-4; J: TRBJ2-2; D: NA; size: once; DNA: TGTGCCAGCAGCCAGGACAGTACGGGCGGGGAGCTGTTTTTT; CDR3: CASSQDSTGGELFF
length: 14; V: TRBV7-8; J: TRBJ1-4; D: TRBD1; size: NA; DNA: TGTGCCAGCAGCAAAGACAGGGTAGACGAAAAACTGTTTTTT; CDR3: CASSKDRVDEKLFF
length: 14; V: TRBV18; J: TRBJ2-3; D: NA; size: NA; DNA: TGTGCCAGCTCACCAGACAGTAGCACAGATACGCAGTATTTT; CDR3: CASSPDSSTDTQYF
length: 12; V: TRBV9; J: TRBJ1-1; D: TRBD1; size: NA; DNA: TGTGCCAGCACGTCCCGACAGGGTGAAGCTTTCTTT; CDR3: CASTSRQGEAFF
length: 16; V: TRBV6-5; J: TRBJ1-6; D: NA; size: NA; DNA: TGTGCCAGCAGTTACTCGAAGGCAGGGCGAGGTTCACCCCTCCACTTT; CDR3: CASSYSKAGRGSPLHF
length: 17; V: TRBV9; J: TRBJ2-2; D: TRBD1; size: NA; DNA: TGTGCCAGCAGCGCACCGGGACAGGGGGTTATTACCGGGGAGCTGTTTTTT; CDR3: CASSAPGQGVITGELFF
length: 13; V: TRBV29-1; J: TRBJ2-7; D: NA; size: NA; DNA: TGCAGCGTTGACGGCCTAGCTGGTTACGAGCAGTACTTC; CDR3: CSVDGLAGYEQYF
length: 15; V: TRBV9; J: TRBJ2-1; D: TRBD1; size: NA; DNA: TGTGCCAGCAGCGTAGTTGGACAGGCCTTGAATGAGCAGTTCTTC; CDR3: CASSVVGQALNEQFF
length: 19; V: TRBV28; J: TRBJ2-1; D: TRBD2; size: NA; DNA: TGTGCCAGCAGCTTCCGGACTAGCGGGGACCGAAGCTCCTACAATGAGCAGTTCTTC; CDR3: CASSFRTSGDRSSYNEQFF
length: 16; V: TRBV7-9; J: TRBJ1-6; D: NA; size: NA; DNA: TGTGCCAGCTTCCCTCCACGGGGGGACTCTCGATCACCCCTCCACTTT; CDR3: CASFPPRGDSRSPLHF
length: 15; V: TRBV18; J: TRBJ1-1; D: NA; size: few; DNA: TGTGCCAGCTCACCACCGTCGTTGAGAGGCACTGAAGCTTTCTTT; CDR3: CASSPPSLRGTEAFF
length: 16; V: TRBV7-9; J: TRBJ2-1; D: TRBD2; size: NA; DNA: TGTGCCAGCAGCATCTTGCCCGGGACTATTGGAGTTGAGCAGTTCTTC; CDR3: CASSILPGTIGVEQFF
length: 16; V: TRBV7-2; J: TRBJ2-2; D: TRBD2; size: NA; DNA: TGTGCCAGCAGCTTTCAGGCGGGGGGCGTGGGCGGGGAGCTGTTTTTT; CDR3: CASSFQAGGVGGELFF
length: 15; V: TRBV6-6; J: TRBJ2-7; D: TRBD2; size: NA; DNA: TGTGCCAGCGGAACGCTAGCGGGGGGGCTCCACGAGCAGTACTTC; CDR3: CASGTLAGGLHEQYF
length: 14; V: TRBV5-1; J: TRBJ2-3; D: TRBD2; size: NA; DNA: TGCGCCAGCAGACCAGCGGGGAGCACAGATACGCAGTATTTT; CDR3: CASRPAGSTDTQYF
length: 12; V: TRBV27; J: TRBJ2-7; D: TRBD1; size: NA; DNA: TGTGCCAGCAGTAGGACAGGGCGCGAGCAGTACTTC; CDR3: CASSRTGREQYF
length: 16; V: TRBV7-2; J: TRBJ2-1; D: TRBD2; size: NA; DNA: TGTGCCAGCAGCCGAGGAACAGCGGGGGGCTACAATGAGCAGTTCTTC; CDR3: CASSRGTAGGYNEQFF
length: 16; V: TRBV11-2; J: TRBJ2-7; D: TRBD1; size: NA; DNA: TGTGCCAGCAGCCGGGACAGGGAGGCCCATCTCTACGAGCAGTACTTC; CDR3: CASSRDREAHLYEQYF
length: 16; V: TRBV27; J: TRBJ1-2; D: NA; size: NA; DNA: TGTGCCAGCAGTAGGACTGGACAGTTAGCTAACTATGGCTACACCTTC; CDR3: CASSRTGQLANYGYTF
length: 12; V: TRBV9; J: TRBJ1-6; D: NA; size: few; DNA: TGTGCCAGCAGTCACAGAGATTCACCCCTCCACTTT; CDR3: CASSHRDSPLHF
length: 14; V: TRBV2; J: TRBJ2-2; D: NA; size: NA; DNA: TGTGCCAGTCACGGGACTCTTAACCCCGGGGAGCTGTTTTTT; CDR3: CASHGTLNPGELFF
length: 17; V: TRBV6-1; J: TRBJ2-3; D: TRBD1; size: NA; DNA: TGTGCCAGCAGTGAACCGGGAACAGGGGGATACACAGATACGCAGTATTTT; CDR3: CASSEPGTGGYTDTQYF
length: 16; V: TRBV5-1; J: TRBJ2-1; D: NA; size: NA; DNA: TGCGCCAGCAGCCGTACTCGCGGCAGCTCCTACAATGAGCAGTTCTTC; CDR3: CASSRTRGSSYNEQFF
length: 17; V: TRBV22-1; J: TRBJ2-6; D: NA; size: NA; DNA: TGTCCTGGGAGTTTAGCGGGCGAACAAAGTCGGGCCAACGTCCTGACTTTC; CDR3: CPGSLAGEQSRANVLTF
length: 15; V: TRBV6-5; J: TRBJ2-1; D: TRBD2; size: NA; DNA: TGTGCCAGCAGCAAACTCCTAGCGGGGGAGGTTGAGCAGTTCTTC; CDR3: CASSKLLAGEVEQFF